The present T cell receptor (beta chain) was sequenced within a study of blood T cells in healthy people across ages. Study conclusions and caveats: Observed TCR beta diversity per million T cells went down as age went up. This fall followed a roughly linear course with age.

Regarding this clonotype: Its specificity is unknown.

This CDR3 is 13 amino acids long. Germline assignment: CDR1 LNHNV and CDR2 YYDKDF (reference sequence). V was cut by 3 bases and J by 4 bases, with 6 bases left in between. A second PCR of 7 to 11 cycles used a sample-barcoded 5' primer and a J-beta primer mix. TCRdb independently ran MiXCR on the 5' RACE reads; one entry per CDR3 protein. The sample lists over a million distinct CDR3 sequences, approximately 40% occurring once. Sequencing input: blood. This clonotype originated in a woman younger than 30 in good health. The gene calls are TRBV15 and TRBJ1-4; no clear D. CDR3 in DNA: TGTGCCACCAGCAGGGCCTATAATGAAAAACTGTTTTTT. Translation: CATSRAYNEKLFF. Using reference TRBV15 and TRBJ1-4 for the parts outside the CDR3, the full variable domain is DAMVIQNPRYQVTQFGKPVTLSCSQTLNHNVMYWYQQKSSQAPKLLFHYYDKDFNNEADTPDNFQSRRPNTSFCFLDIRSPGLGDTAMYLCATSRAYNEKLFFGSGTQLSVL.